Included here is one T cell receptor (beta chain) sequence, with context. The antigen remains undetermined. The CDR3 has 13 residues. The V segment lost 4 bases and the J segment 6 bases; nucleotides outside the gene matches: 2. CDR1 is SGHRS, CDR2 YFSETQ, per germline. A multiplex PCR was run with 60 Vbeta primers and 13 Jbeta primers. Using immunoSEQ multiplex PCR, the repertoire was profiled, and TCRdb retains in-frame clones only, with some absent. The data contain 95,000 to 150,000 clones, about 78% of them singletons. These data are taken from a study of cytomegalovirus exposure and HLA in healthy donors. The donors were healthy bone marrow donors. Study-level points and caveats: Specific recognition of CMV antigens was confirmed in vitro for three chains (all CMV-associated). While the bulk of TCR sequences proved rare, some public TCRs turned up in many donors. Later, TCR association rates were found to vary by HLA locus, highest for DRB1 and lowest for HLA-C.

The rearrangement links TRBV5-1 to TRBJ1-1; 11 nucleotides align to TRBD1. The source of this sequence is a middle-aged woman in good health and CMV-seropositive. The specimen was PBMCs. The CDR3 coding sequence is TGCGCCAGCAGCCGGGGACAGGGGGCTGAAGCTTTCTTT. It specifies CASSRGQGAEAFF.